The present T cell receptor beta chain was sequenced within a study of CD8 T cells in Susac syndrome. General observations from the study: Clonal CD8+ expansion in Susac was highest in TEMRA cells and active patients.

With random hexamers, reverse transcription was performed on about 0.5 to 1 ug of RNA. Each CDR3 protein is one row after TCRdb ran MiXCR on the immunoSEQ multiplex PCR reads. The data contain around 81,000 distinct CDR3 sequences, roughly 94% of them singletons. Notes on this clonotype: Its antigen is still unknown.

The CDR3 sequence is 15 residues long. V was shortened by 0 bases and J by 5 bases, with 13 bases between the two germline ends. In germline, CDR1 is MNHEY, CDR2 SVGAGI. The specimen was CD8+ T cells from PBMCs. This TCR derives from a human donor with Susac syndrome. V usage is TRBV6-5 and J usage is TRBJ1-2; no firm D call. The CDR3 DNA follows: TGTGCCAGCAGTTACTCGATAGGGAGTGGATATGGCTACACCTTC. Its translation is CASSYSIGSGYGYTF.